The entry below gives a single T cell receptor beta chain sequence along with its context. Its antigen remains unknown. The germline V gene encodes CDR1 LGHNA and CDR2 YSLEER. V gave up 6 bases and J gave up 2 bases, with 15 bases separating them. The CDR3 is 15 residues long. Assay: immunoSEQ multiplex PCR; the TCRdb copy retains only in-frame clones and omits some. This table has 17,000 or so clones, 82% appearing once. The data originate from a study of graft-versus-host responses after intestinal transplantation. Study-wide points: Individuals carrying graft-donor T cell macrochimerism showed high graft-versus-host to host-versus-graft clonal ratios in allografts.

Both intraepithelial and lamina propria lymphocytes were released by processing graft tissue. The V call is TRBV4-3, the J call TRBJ2-3; no reliable D call. The sample consisted of ileum tissue, taken 17 days after transplant. The clonotype was recovered from a human patient who received an intestinal transplant, so some T cells may come from the graft donor. The CDR3 spells CASSHPSVTTDTQYF. Written as DNA, the CDR3 is TGCGCCAGCAGTCACCCATCGGTAACCACAGATACGCAGTATTTT.